The clone carrying this T cell receptor beta chain was seen a few times. Its matching antigen is unknown. This sample is part of a study of regulatory T cells in long-lasting Graves disease. Study results and limitations: Under persistent disease, TRBV28, TRBJ1-2 and TRBJ2-5 were used preferentially.

Germline CDR1 reads WNHNN; CDR2 reads SYGVQD (reference sequence). V was pared by 6 bases and J by 8 bases, with 16 bases between. The CDR3 is 13 amino acids. As to time point: persistent/refractory GD, antithyroid drugs over 5 years with positive TRAb. Scientists built the TCR library using RNA that was extracted from PBMCs. Under American Thyroid Association guidelines, Graves' disease was diagnosed. Building of the TCR beta libraries involved iRepertoire HTBI primers and Arm-PCR of CDR3 regions. TCRdb independently ran MiXCR on the multiplex PCR reads; one entry per CDR3 protein. The sample carries about 660,000 distinct CDR3 sequences, approximately 31% recorded once.

This TCR was sampled from a female donor with Graves disease. This chain connects TRBV10-1 to TRBJ1-2, with a tentative D call TRBD1 (5 bases). The starting material was peripheral blood mononuclear cells (PBMCs), obtained when the disease was refractory, from a patient treated with antithyroid drugs. The CDR3 region is CASSGGGTGGYTF. DNA for the CDR3: TGCGCCAGCAGCGGCGGGGGGACGGGCGGCTACACCTTC.